Listed below are T cell receptor beta chains from one sample, sequenced in a study of blood T cell repertoires in COVID-19. Assay used: immunoSEQ multiplex PCR; TCRdb lists only in-frame clones, some missing. The sample yields roughly 520,000 clones, 88% seen once. The sample taken for sequencing was PBMCs or T cells enriched from blood (not recorded which). All receptors derive from a woman between 35 and 50 years old who had recovered from COVID-19. Each CDR3 is given with its conserved first and last residue. A D gene is named only where the DNA matches it firmly. Rows may omit the clone size; those that give it use once, few, many or a size class.

V: TRBV3-1/TRBV3-2
size: -
J: TRBJ1-1
D: -
DNA: TGTGCCAGCCGGAGCGGGGGGATGAACACTGAAGCTTTCTTT
CDR3: CASRSGGMNTEAFF

V: TRBV2
size: -
J: TRBJ2-7
D: -
DNA: TGTGCCAGCAGTCTAGAACAGGAAAACTACGAGCAGTACTTC
CDR3: CASSLEQENYEQYF

V: TRBV7-2
size: once
J: TRBJ2-1
D: -
DNA: TGTGCCAGCGCCGGAGACTCGACCTACAATGAGCAGTTCTTC
CDR3: CASAGDSTYNEQFF

V: TRBV7-2
size: once
J: TRBJ2-7
D: TRBD2
DNA: TGTGCCAGCAGCTCCGGGACTAGCGGGAGTAACGAGCAGTACTTC
CDR3: CASSSGTSGSNEQYF

V: TRBV4-3
size: -
J: TRBJ2-3
D: TRBD2
DNA: TGCGCCAGCAGTCTAGAGACTAGCTTTTCGGGAGATACGCAGTATTTT
CDR3: CASSLETSFSGDTQYF

V: TRBV19
size: -
J: TRBJ1-1
D: TRBD1
DNA: TGTGCCAGTAGCCGGAGACAGGGGAACACTGAAGCTTTCTTT
CDR3: CASSRRQGNTEAFF

V: TRBV7-2
size: -
J: TRBJ2-3
D: -
DNA: TGTGCCAGCAGCCAACCCCAGAGCACAGATACGCAGTATTTT
CDR3: CASSQPQSTDTQYF

V: TRBV5-6
size: -
J: TRBJ1-2
D: TRBD1
DNA: TGTGCCAGCAGCTCCGGGACAGTTGGATATGGCTACACCTTC
CDR3: CASSSGTVGYGYTF

V: TRBV29-1
size: few
J: TRBJ2-1
D: -
DNA: TGCAGCGTTGAAGTGGTAGGGAGAGAGCAGTTCTTC
CDR3: CSVEVVGREQFF

V: TRBV12-3/TRBV12-4
size: -
J: TRBJ2-1
D: -
DNA: TGTGCCAGCAGCCCGGACTGGAACAATGAGCAGTTCTTC
CDR3: CASSPDWNNEQFF

V: TRBV25-1
size: -
J: TRBJ2-4
D: -
DNA: TGTGCCAGCAGTGAACAGGGGTGGGGAGCCAAAAACATTCAGTACTTC
CDR3: CASSEQGWGAKNIQYF

V: TRBV4-2
size: -
J: TRBJ1-4
D: -
DNA: TGTGCCAGCAGCCAAGAACCCTTACAGGGTGAAAAACTGTTTTTT
CDR3: CASSQEPLQGEKLFF

V: TRBV2
size: -
J: TRBJ2-3
D: -
DNA: TGTGCCAGCAGTGAAGATAGTGATACGCAGTATTTT
CDR3: CASSEDSDTQYF

V: TRBV3-1/TRBV3-2
size: -
J: TRBJ2-3
D: TRBD2
DNA: TGTGCCAGCAGCCAAGAGGGACTAGCGGGCACAGATACGCAGTATTTT
CDR3: CASSQEGLAGTDTQYF

V: TRBV29-1
size: -
J: TRBJ2-1
D: TRBD2
DNA: TGCAGCGTTGATGGACTAGCCGATGAGCAGTTCTTC
CDR3: CSVDGLADEQFF

V: TRBV5-8
size: -
J: TRBJ1-3
D: -
DNA: TGTGCCAGCAGCTCGGGTGGCGGGCTTGGAAACACCATATATTTT
CDR3: CASSSGGGLGNTIYF

V: TRBV10-3
size: few
J: TRBJ1-5
D: -
DNA: TGTGCCATCAGTGAGTATGGTGGGGGCGCGGAGCCCCAGCATTTT
CDR3: CAISEYGGGAEPQHF

V: TRBV7-9
size: once
J: TRBJ2-7
D: TRBD2
DNA: TGTGCCAGCAGCCAGGGACTAGCCTACGAGCAGTACTTC
CDR3: CASSQGLAYEQYF

V: TRBV10-1
size: -
J: TRBJ1-1
D: -
DNA: TGCGCCAGCCCTATGAATAAAAACACTGAAGCTTTCTTT
CDR3: CASPMNKNTEAFF

V: TRBV5-1
size: -
J: TRBJ1-4
D: -
DNA: TGCGCCAGCAGCTTCGGGGGGCTGAAGGGCGCAACTAATGAAAAACTGTTTTTT
CDR3: CASSFGGLKGATNEKLFF

V: TRBV3-1/TRBV3-2
size: -
J: TRBJ2-7
D: -
DNA: TGTGCCAGCAGCCCCAGGGTAGCCTACGAGCAGTACTTC
CDR3: CASSPRVAYEQYF

V: TRBV18
size: -
J: TRBJ2-7
D: TRBD1
DNA: TGTGCCAGCTCACCATACCGGGACAGGCATTACTACGAGCAGTACTTC
CDR3: CASSPYRDRHYYEQYF

V: TRBV11-3
size: -
J: TRBJ2-7
D: TRBD2
DNA: TGTGCCAGCAGCTTAGAGACTAGCGGGGGCTACGAGCAGTACTTC
CDR3: CASSLETSGGYEQYF

V: TRBV11-3
size: -
J: TRBJ2-2
D: TRBD2
DNA: TGTGCCAGCACCCTAGCGGGAGAGACGAACACCGGGGAGCTGTTTTTT
CDR3: CASTLAGETNTGELFF

V: TRBV6-2/TRBV6-3
size: -
J: TRBJ2-7
D: TRBD2
DNA: TGTGCCAGCAGTAAGGGACTAGACACCTACGAGCAGTACTTC
CDR3: CASSKGLDTYEQYF

V: TRBV27
size: once
J: TRBJ2-3
D: TRBD2
DNA: TGTGCCAGCAGTTTTTCAGGATGGAGCGGGAGAGGTACGCAGTATTTT
CDR3: CASSFSGWSGRGTQYF

V: TRBV27
size: few
J: TRBJ1-5
D: -
DNA: TGTGCCAGCAGGTCCACAGGGATTAGCAATCAGCCCCAGCATTTT
CDR3: CASRSTGISNQPQHF

V: TRBV9
size: -
J: TRBJ2-3
D: -
DNA: TGTGCCAGCAGCGTCTCTCTCCAGGATACGCAGTATTTT
CDR3: CASSVSLQDTQYF

V: TRBV10-3
size: -
J: TRBJ2-5
D: TRBD1
DNA: TGTGCCACCACGATCGGGACAGGGGACGAGACCCAGTACTTC
CDR3: CATTIGTGDETQYF

V: TRBV5-1
size: once
J: TRBJ1-1
D: -
DNA: TGCGCCAGCAGCTTGGGGGAGACATTAAAGAACACTGAAGCTTTCTTT
CDR3: CASSLGETLKNTEAFF

V: TRBV27
size: -
J: TRBJ1-3
D: -
DNA: TGTGCCAGCAGTCCCTTGTGGAGGGGCTCTGGAAACACCATATATTTT
CDR3: CASSPLWRGSGNTIYF

V: TRBV3-1/TRBV3-2
size: -
J: TRBJ1-1
D: -
DNA: TGTGCCAGCAGCCTCCGGGGGGGCACTGAAGCTTTCTTT
CDR3: CASSLRGGTEAFF

V: TRBV19
size: once
J: TRBJ2-1
D: -
DNA: TGTGCCAGTAGACCGGTTGGTGATGAGCAGTTCTTC
CDR3: CASRPVGDEQFF

V: TRBV11-2
size: once
J: TRBJ2-3
D: TRBD1
DNA: TGTGCCAGCAGCTTAGAGCAGGGGGCTGAAGATACGCAGTATTTT
CDR3: CASSLEQGAEDTQYF

V: TRBV2
size: -
J: TRBJ1-4
D: TRBD1
DNA: TGTGCCAGCAGCGACCCCCAGGGACAGGGGGCGGAACTGTTTTTT
CDR3: CASSDPQGQGAELFF

V: TRBV10-1
size: -
J: TRBJ2-3
D: TRBD1
DNA: TGCGCCAGCAGTGAGCTGACAGGGGGGGTCACAGATACGCAGTATTTT
CDR3: CASSELTGGVTDTQYF

V: TRBV7-2
size: -
J: TRBJ1-6
D: TRBD1
DNA: TGTGCCAGCAGCTCTTCCTACAGGGGTTATTCACCCCTCCACTTT
CDR3: CASSSSYRGYSPLHF

V: TRBV11-2
size: -
J: TRBJ1-2
D: TRBD1
DNA: TGTGCCAGCAGCCTACAGGACAGGGGCCCGCGAGGTGGCTACACCTTC
CDR3: CASSLQDRGPRGGYTF

V: TRBV18
size: -
J: TRBJ2-2
D: -
DNA: TGTGCCAGCTCAGGGAGCATCGGGGAGCTGTTTTTT
CDR3: CASSGSIGELFF

V: TRBV4-1
size: -
J: TRBJ1-2
D: -
DNA: TGCGCCAGCAGCCAAGTACGGGGGGCGGCTAACTATGGCTACACCTTC
CDR3: CASSQVRGAANYGYTF

V: TRBV5-8
size: -
J: TRBJ1-1
D: -
DNA: TGTGCCAGCAGCTTGGAACACAGAATAGCTTTCTTT
CDR3: CASSLEHRIAFF

V: TRBV13
size: -
J: TRBJ2-7
D: -
DNA: TGTGCCAGCAGCCCGCAGGGGAACGAGCAGTACTTC
CDR3: CASSPQGNEQYF